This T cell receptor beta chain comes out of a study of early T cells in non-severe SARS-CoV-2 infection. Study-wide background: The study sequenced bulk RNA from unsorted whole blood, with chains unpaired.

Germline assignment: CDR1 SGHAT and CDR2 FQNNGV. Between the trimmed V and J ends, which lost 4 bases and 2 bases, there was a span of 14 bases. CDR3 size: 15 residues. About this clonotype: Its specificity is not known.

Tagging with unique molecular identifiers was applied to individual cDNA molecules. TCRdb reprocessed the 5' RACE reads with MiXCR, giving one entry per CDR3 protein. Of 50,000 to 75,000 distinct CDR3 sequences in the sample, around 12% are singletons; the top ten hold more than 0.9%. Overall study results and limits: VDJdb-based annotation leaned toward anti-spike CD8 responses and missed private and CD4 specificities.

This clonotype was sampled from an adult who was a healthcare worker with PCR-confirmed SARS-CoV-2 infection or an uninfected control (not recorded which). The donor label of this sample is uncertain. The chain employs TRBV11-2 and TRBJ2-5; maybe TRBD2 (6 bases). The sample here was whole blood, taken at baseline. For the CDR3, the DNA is TGTGCCAGCAGCTACCGGGGGTTTGGACAAGAGACCCAGTACTTC. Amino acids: CASSYRGFGQETQYF.